This TCR beta chain was sequenced during a study of tumor and adjacent non-tumor tissue in lung cancer. This sample's RNA came from whole unsorted tissue. More than 3 cm separated this lung sample from the edge of the tumor. Within the sample, this clonotype is medium-sized. The CDR3 contains 15 residues. Germline lookup yields CDR1 SGHDT and CDR2 YYEEEE. After removal of 4 bases from V and 5 bases from J, the junction contained 8 bases not matched to a gene. The library came from three nested PCR rounds adapted from ARM-PCR protocols. From the multiplex PCR reads, TCRdb called clonotypes with MiXCR, one entry per CDR3 protein. The sample yields under 75,000 distinct CDR3 sequences, less than 75% seen once.

The V and J genes are TRBV5-6 and TRBJ2-3; the match to TRBD2 covers 9 bases. Sequenced input: distant non-tumor lung tissue. This TCR came from a woman aged 50 to 60 with non-small cell lung cancer. CDR3 loop: CASSQLAGARDTQYF. In DNA, the CDR3 is TGTGCCAGCAGCCAATTAGCGGGAGCAAGAGATACGCAGTATTTT.